These 24 T cell receptor beta chains share one sample of origin, sequenced in a study of blood T cell repertoires in COVID-19. Using immunoSEQ multiplex PCR, the repertoire was profiled, and TCRdb retains in-frame clones only, with some absent. Among over 200,000 clones listed, 70% to 90% were seen once. Sequenced: PBMCs or T cells enriched from blood (not recorded which). These receptors all stem from a woman between 35 and 50 years old with acute COVID-19.

This chain connects TRBV9 to TRBJ2-1, with 11 bases lining up with TRBD2. V shed 0 bases, J shed 9 bases, and the junction held 8 bases outside the gene matches. CDR1 SGDLS and CDR2 YYNGEE come from the germline V gene. The CDR3 runs to 16 residues. CDR3 DNA sequence: TGTGCCAGCAGCGTAGGGGGGACTAGCGGAGATAGTGAGCAGTTCTTC. This translates into CASSVGGTSGDSEQFF.

The V and J genes are TRBV5-1 and TRBJ2-5; 9 nucleotides align to TRBD2. Trimming at V came to 4 bases and at J to 5 bases, leaving 6 bases not matched to a gene. CDR1 is SGHRS, CDR2 YFSETQ, per germline. The CDR3 consists of 14 residues. In DNA form, the CDR3 reads TGCGCCAGCAGCGCGGGACTAGCAGGGGAGACCCAGTACTTC. Its translation: CASSAGLAGETQYF.

The rearrangement links TRBV27 to TRBJ2-7; 9 bases fit TRBD2. Per germline, CDR1 MNHEY and CDR2 SMNVEV (reference sequence). Unmatched junction bases numbered 7, after V lost 3 bases and J lost 1 base. The length of the CDR3 is 16 residues. This chain's CDR3 is CASSLLAGSSSYEQYV. CDR3 sequence (DNA): TGTGCCAGCAGTTTGCTAGCGGGAAGTAGTTCCTACGAGCAGTACGTC.

About this clone itself: The identical CDR3 is also encoded by other nucleotide sequences in the sample. The V call is TRBV7-2, the J call TRBJ1-5; tentatively, D is TRBD1 (5 bases). The germline gives CDR1 SGHTA, CDR2 FQGNSA. The CDR3 has 13 amino acids. The V end was cut by 3 bases, the J end by 4 bases, with 7 bases between. This chain's CDR3 is CASSLSGNQPQHF. In DNA, the CDR3 is TGTGCCAGCAGCTTGTCAGGGAATCAGCCCCAGCATTTT.

This chain links TRBV7-9 with TRBJ1-1; 9 nucleotides agree with TRBD1. Germline assignment: CDR1 SEHNR and CDR2 FQNEAQ (reference sequence). The CDR3 is 12 amino acids. The V and J ends lost 5 bases and 8 bases, in that order; junction bases with no gene match: 3. The CDR3: CASSLGQGEAFF. The CDR3 DNA follows: TGTGCCAGCAGCCTCGGACAGGGGGAAGCTTTCTTT.

The V and J genes are TRBV7-2 and TRBJ1-6, with 8 bases lining up with TRBD1. The V and J ends lost 5 bases and 13 bases, in that order; junction bases with no gene match: 7. Germline CDR1 SGHTA, CDR2 FQGNSA. This CDR3 contains 13 residues. The CDR3 reads CASSPGQGVPLHF. CDR3 DNA sequence: TGTGCCAGCAGCCCTGGACAGGGAGTGCCCCTCCACTTT.

The rearrangement joins TRBV5-1 to TRBJ2-5; 8 positions agree with TRBD2. Unmatched junction bases numbered 6, after V lost 1 base and J lost 4 bases. Per the germline V gene, CDR1 is SGHRS and CDR2 is YFSETQ. The CDR3 extends over 15 amino acids. The CDR3 nucleotides are TGCGCCAGCAGCTTGAGAGCGGGAGTCGGAGAGACCCAGTACTTC. Translated, it gives CASSLRAGVGETQYF.

The chain uses TRBV7-9 and TRBJ1-4; unclear D gene. The CDR3 is 15 residues long. Germline V gives CDR1 SEHNR, CDR2 FQNEAQ (reference sequence). V was pared by 4 bases and J by 0 bases, with 9 bases between. The CDR3 DNA reads as TGTGCCAGCAGCTACACCGGAGCAACTAATGAAAAACTGTTTTTT. This gives the protein CASSYTGATNEKLFF.

This chain joins TRBV7-9 and TRBJ1-1; D not resolved. This CDR3 is 16 amino acids long. V dropped 0 bases and J dropped 0 bases, with 11 bases sitting between them. CDR1 and CDR2 (germline): SEHNR, FQNEAQ (reference sequence). CDR3 coding DNA: TGTGCCAGCAGCTTAGCACAGTCACAGATGAACACTGAAGCTTTCTTT. As protein: CASSLAQSQMNTEAFF.

The rearrangement joins TRBV2 to TRBJ2-1; 12 bases match TRBD2. The CDR3 length is 15 residues. V shed 3 bases, J shed 7 bases, and the junction held 4 bases outside the gene matches. Germline V gene sequence: CDR1 SNHLY, CDR2 FYNNEI. The DNA of the CDR3 is TGTGCCAGCAGTGAGGGGCTAGCGGGAGGGAATGAGCAGTTCTTC. Amino acid sequence: CASSEGLAGGNEQFF.

This chain uses TRBV7-9 with TRBJ2-7; TRBD2 agrees at 10 bases. Germline V gene sequence: CDR1 SEHNR, CDR2 FQNEAQ (reference sequence). The J segment lost 2 bases and the V segment lost 5 bases, leaving 6 bases of the junction unmatched. There are 15 residues in the CDR3. The CDR3 DNA follows: TGTGCCAGCAGCGATAGCGGGGGGCTTACCTACGAGCAGTACTTC. Translated: CASSDSGGLTYEQYF.

This chain links TRBV7-2 with TRBJ1-4; D may be TRBD1 (6 bases). This CDR3 region has 15 residues. Germline loops: CDR1 SGHTA, CDR2 FQGNSA. With 7 bases removed from V and 10 bases from J, the gap between germline ends came to 22 bases. In nucleotides, the CDR3 is TGTGCCAGCACCGAGGGGGGGACTGGGGCGGGAAAACTGTTTTTT. This gives the protein CASTEGGTGAGKLFF.

The chain joins TRBV5-1 to TRBJ2-1; TRBD1 aligns across 10 bases. This CDR3 contains 14 residues. With 7 bases clipped from V and 8 bases from J, the junction kept 9 bases outside the gene matches. The V gene's germline CDR1 is SGHRS and CDR2 YFSETQ. As DNA, the CDR3 is TGCGCCAGCCAAACCGGGACAGGGGCCTATGAGCAGTTCTTC. Translation gives CASQTGTGAYEQFF.

The chain has TRBV5-4 and TRBJ2-1; 8 nucleotides match TRBD2. Germline lookup yields CDR1 SGHNT and CDR2 YYREEE (reference sequence). Trimming took 1 base from V and 2 from J; bases not matched to a gene: 2. The CDR3 is 15 amino acids. Written as DNA, the CDR3 is TGTGCCAGCAGCTTGACTAGCGGCACCTACAATGAGCAGTTCTTC. This translates into CASSLTSGTYNEQFF.

This clone was detected only a few times. The V gene is TRBV7-2, the J gene TRBJ2-3; weak D call: TRBD2 (6 bases). The V gene's germline CDR1 is SGHTA and CDR2 FQGNSA. This CDR3 region has 15 residues. V lost 1 base to trimming and J lost 2 bases, with 10 bases between them. This CDR3 is CASSLGGADTDTQYF. CDR3 bases: TGTGCCAGCAGCTTAGGCGGGGCCGACACAGATACGCAGTATTTT. The full variable domain, completed using reference TRBV7-2 and TRBJ2-3, is GAGVSQSPSNKVTEKGKDVELRCDPISGHTALYWYRQSLGQGLEFLIYFQGNSAPDKSGLPSDRFSAERTGGSVSTLTIQRTQQEDSAVYLCASSLGGADTDTQYFGPGTRLTVL.

The chain employs TRBV7-2 and TRBJ1-1, with D unclear. Germline V gene data show CDR1 as SGHTA and CDR2 as FQGNSA. V lost 4 bases to trimming and J lost 4 bases, with 10 bases between them. This CDR3 comprises 13 residues. CDR3 sequence: CASSSKRATEAFF. The CDR3 DNA sequence: TGTGCCAGCAGCTCGAAGAGGGCCACTGAAGCTTTCTTT.

The chain carries TRBV5-1 and TRBJ2-7; 9 bases match TRBD1. Trimming removed 4 bases from V and 1 base from J; junction bases left unmatched: 6. This CDR3 is 15 amino acids long. Germline-derived CDR1 and CDR2 are SGHRS and YFSETQ. The chain's CDR3 is CASSTTGTGSYEQYF. The CDR3 bases are TGCGCCAGCAGCACTACCGGGACAGGGTCCTACGAGCAGTACTTC.

The CDR3 region is CASSVWGSGVNEQFF. In DNA form, the CDR3 reads TGTGCCAGCAGCGTATGGGGTAGCGGGGTCAATGAGCAGTTCTTC. The V call is TRBV9, the J call TRBJ2-1; TRBD2 matches at 8 bases. J lost 6 bases, V lost 1 base, and 6 bases had no gene match. The CDR3 extends over 15 amino acids. The germline gives CDR1 SGDLS, CDR2 YYNGEE. Supplemented by reference TRBV9 and TRBJ2-1, the full variable domain reads DSGVTQTPKHLITATGQRVTLRCSPRSGDLSVYWYQQSLDQGLQFLIQYYNGEERAKGNILERFSAQQFPDLHSELNLSSLELGDSALYFCASSVWGSGVNEQFFGPGTRLTVL.

The chain is built from TRBV6-5 and TRBJ2-2; 8 nucleotides align to TRBD2. With V trimmed by 7 bases and J by 5 bases, 9 bases remained unmatched. Germline CDR1 is MNHEY and CDR2 is SVGAGI. The CDR3 spans 15 residues. CDR3 sequence: CASTKPGRGTGELFF. The CDR3 coding sequence is TGTGCCAGCACCAAACCCGGGAGGGGGACCGGGGAGCTGTTTTTT.

The chain recombines TRBV4-2 with TRBJ2-2; 12 bases map to TRBD2. The CDR3 contains 17 residues. The junction had 4 bases not matched to a gene; V was cut back by 1 base and J by 4 bases. Germline loops: CDR1 LGHNA, CDR2 YNFKEQ. CDR3 in DNA: TGTGCCAGCAGCCAAGGACTAGCGGGGGCCGTCACCGGGGAGCTGTTTTTT. Its protein product is CASSQGLAGAVTGELFF.

This clone was recorded only once. The chain uses TRBV3-1 (or the pseudogene TRBV3-2) and TRBJ1-2; 12 bases agree with TRBD1. The V gene end was trimmed by 5 bases and the J gene end by 2 bases; junction bases not matched to a gene: 9. Germline-derived CDR1 and CDR2 are LGHDT and YNNKEL (reference sequence). The CDR3 consists of 17 residues. For the CDR3, the DNA is TGTGCCAGCAGCTGGTCCGGGACAGGGGGCCGAAACTATGGCTACACCTTC. It yields the protein CASSWSGTGGRNYGYTF.

The rearrangement uses TRBV3-1 (or the pseudogene TRBV3-2) and TRBJ2-1, with TRBD1 identical over 10 bases. The germline gives CDR1 LGHDT, CDR2 YNNKEL (reference sequence). The CDR3 spans 16 residues. The junction had 15 bases not matched to a gene; V was cut back by 6 bases and J by 10 bases. The CDR3 sequence: CASSLVPGQGTYEQFF. The CDR3 region has the DNA TGTGCCAGCAGTCTAGTACCGGGACAGGGGACGTACGAGCAGTTCTTC.

This clone was observed a handful of times. The V gene is TRBV19, the J gene TRBJ2-2; D uncertain. Germline lookup yields CDR1 LNHDA and CDR2 SQIVND (reference sequence). The V end lost 11 bases, the J end lost 1 base, and 5 bases lay between the germline ends. This CDR3 contains 11 residues. The CDR3 region is CAAGNTGELFF. Here the CDR3 DNA reads TGTGCCGCCGGGAACACCGGGGAGCTGTTTTTT.

The gene calls are TRBV7-9 and TRBJ2-7; the D gene is possibly TRBD1 (5 bases). Looked up from germline, CDR1 is SEHNR and CDR2 is FQNEAQ (reference sequence). With 5 bases removed from V and 7 bases from J, the gap between germline ends came to 12 bases. There are 12 residues in the CDR3. In nucleotides, the CDR3 is TGTGCCAGCAGCCACGAGGCAGGGGAGCAGTACGTC. This gives the protein CASSHEAGEQYV.